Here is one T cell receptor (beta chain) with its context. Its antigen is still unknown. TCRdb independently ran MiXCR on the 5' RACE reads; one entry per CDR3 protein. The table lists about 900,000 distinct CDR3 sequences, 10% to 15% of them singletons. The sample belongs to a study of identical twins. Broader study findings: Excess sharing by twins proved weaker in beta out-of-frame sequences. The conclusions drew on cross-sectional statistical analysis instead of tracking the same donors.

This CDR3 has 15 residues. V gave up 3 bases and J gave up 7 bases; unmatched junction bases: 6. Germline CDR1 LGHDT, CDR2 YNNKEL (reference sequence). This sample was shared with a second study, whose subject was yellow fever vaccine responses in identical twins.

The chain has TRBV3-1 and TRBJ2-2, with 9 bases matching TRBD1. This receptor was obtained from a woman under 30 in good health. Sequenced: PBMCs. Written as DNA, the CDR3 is TGTGCCAGCAGCCATGATGGGACAGGGAACGGGGAGCTGTTTTTT. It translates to CASSHDGTGNGELFF.